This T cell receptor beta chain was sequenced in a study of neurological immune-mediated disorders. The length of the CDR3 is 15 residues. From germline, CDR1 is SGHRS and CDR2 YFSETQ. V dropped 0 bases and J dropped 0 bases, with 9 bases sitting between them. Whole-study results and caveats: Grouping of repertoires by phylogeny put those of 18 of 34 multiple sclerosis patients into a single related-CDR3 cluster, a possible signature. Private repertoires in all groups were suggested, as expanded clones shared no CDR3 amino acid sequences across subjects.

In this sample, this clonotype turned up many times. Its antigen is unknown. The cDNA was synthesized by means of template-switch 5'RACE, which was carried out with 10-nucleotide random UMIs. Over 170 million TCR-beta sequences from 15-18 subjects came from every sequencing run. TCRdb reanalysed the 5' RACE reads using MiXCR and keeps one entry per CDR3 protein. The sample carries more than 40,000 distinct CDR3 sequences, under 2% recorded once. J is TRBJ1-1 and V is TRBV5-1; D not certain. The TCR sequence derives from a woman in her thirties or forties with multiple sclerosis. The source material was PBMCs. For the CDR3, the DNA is TGCGCCAGCAGCTTGGCGGAGGGCCTGAACACTGAAGCTTTCTTT. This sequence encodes CASSLAEGLNTEAFF.